The 20 T cell receptor beta chains listed next were all sequenced from one sample in a study of shared clonotypes between healthy human individuals (dated by TCRdb to about 2020). Receptor libraries were prepared by the immunoSEQ multiplex PCR assay. TCRdb took over this immuneACCESS table, retaining in-frame rearrangements with V and J assigned. Such tables are incomplete; in checked studies, under half of the missing clones stem from an unresolved V gene, and the remainder is unexplained. This sample gives about 1 million clones in total; roughly 80% of them show up just once. The ten biggest clones cover 1.4% to 1.5% of the sample. Sequences were obtained from memory CD4+ T cells sorted from blood. According to the study, the label for this sample's cell subset or site signals: CD45RA-negative fraction. The receptors were sampled from a man between 18 and 35 years old in good health.

The count of this clone is one. This chain uses TRBV5-1 with TRBJ2-3; TRBD2 might be the D (6 bases). Trimming left V 3 bases short and J 1 base short, with 12 bases between. Germline CDR1 and CDR2: SGHRS and YFSETQ. This CDR3 region has 15 residues. For the CDR3, the DNA is TGCGCCAGCAGCTCCCTCGGGGGAGGCACAGATACGCAGTATTTT. Translated: CASSSLGGGTDTQYF.

The chain couples TRBV6-5 to TRBJ2-7; no clear D. Germline values: CDR1 MNHEY, CDR2 SVGAGI. This CDR3 is 12 amino acids long. The V end lost 7 bases, the J end lost 8 bases, and 15 bases lay between the germline ends. This CDR3 is CASTLDAGQQYF. The CDR3 DNA reads as TGTGCCAGCACGTTAGACGCTGGACAGCAGTACTTC.

J is TRBJ2-5 and V is TRBV11-3; a possible D gene is TRBD2 (6 bases). The CDR3 covers 16 residues. CDR1 is SGHNT and CDR2 is YENEEA in the germline V gene. V shed 0 bases and J shed 2 bases, with 13 bases lying between them. CDR3 sequence (DNA): TGTGCCAGCAGCTTAGACGCGACTAGGAATCAAGAGACCCAGTACTTC. It translates to CASSLDATRNQETQYF.

Comment on this clone: Other DNA sequences in this sample translate to the same CDR3. The genes are TRBV15 and TRBJ1-5, with D possibly being TRBD1 (6 bases). Looked up from germline, CDR1 is LNHNV and CDR2 is YYDKDF (reference sequence). The CDR3 runs 15 residues. V was cut by 0 bases and J by 3 bases, with 9 bases left in between. The CDR3, as DNA: TGTGCCACCAGCAGAGATGGGGGCCACAATCAGCCCCAGCATTTT. Its protein product is CATSRDGGHNQPQHF.

The chain is built from TRBV18 and TRBJ2-1; D gene uncertain. The CDR3 extends over 15 amino acids. V shed 2 bases and J shed 5 bases, with 13 bases lying between them. The germline V gene has CDR1 KGHSH and CDR2 LQKENI. CDR3 in amino acids: CASSPRAASNNEQFF. CDR3 DNA: TGTGCCAGCTCACCAAGGGCTGCCAGTAACAATGAGCAGTTCTTC.

The J gene is TRBJ1-4, the V gene TRBV18, with D tentatively TRBD1 (6 bases). Trimming took off 3 bases at V and 4 bases at J, with 12 bases between the two ends. Per the germline V gene, CDR1 is KGHSH and CDR2 is LQKENI. The CDR3 loop spans 15 amino acids. The CDR3 region is CASSPGQTDNEKLFF. In DNA form, the CDR3 reads TGTGCCAGCTCACCTGGACAGACTGATAATGAAAAACTGTTTTTT. Full variable domain (missing parts from reference TRBV18 and TRBJ1-4): NAGVMQNPRHLVRRRGQEARLRCSPMKGHSHVYWYRQLPEEGLKFMVYLQKENIIDESGMPKERFSAEFPKEGPSILRIQQVVRGDSAAYFCASSPGQTDNEKLFFGSGTQLSVL.

This clone was recorded many times. The chain employs TRBV11-2 and TRBJ2-7; TRBD2 matches 8 bases. Trimming cost V 5 bases and J 1 base; bases outside gene matches: 10. Germline CDR1 reads SGHAT; CDR2 reads FQNNGV. The CDR3 consists of 16 residues. CDR3 residues: CASSDPGRGASYEQYF. The DNA of the CDR3 is TGTGCCAGCAGCGATCCGGGGCGGGGGGCTTCCTACGAGCAGTACTTC.

The rearrangement uses TRBV27 and TRBJ2-1; D tentatively reads TRBD1 or TRBD2 (5 bases each). Germline V gives CDR1 MNHEY, CDR2 SMNVEV (reference sequence). This CDR3 region has 15 residues. The germline V and J ends were trimmed by 6 bases and 7 bases, with 19 bases remaining between them. In DNA, the CDR3 is TGTGCCAGCAGGTCCGGGACGGAGTCGGGTAATGAGCAGTTCTTC. Protein product: CASRSGTESGNEQFF.

The chain joins TRBV5-4 to TRBJ1-6; D is unresolved. V lost 4 bases to trimming and J lost 10 bases, with 15 bases between them. Germline CDR1 is SGHNT and CDR2 is YYREEE (reference sequence). The CDR3 is 14 amino acids. In DNA, the CDR3 is TGTGCCAGCAGCCGGGTGGGTTTGAACTCACCCCTCCACTTT. The encoded protein is CASSRVGLNSPLHF.

The chain carries TRBV6-6 and TRBJ2-1, with D maybe TRBD2 (6 bases). V lost 6 bases to trimming and J lost 5 bases, with 14 bases between them. The germline gives CDR1 MNHNY, CDR2 SVGAGI (reference sequence). The CDR3 has 14 amino acids. In nucleotides, the CDR3 is TGTGCCAGCAGACCGTCCGGGACTCACAATGAGCAGTTCTTC. Translated: CASRPSGTHNEQFF.

On this clone: This specimen includes other DNA sequences encoding the same CDR3. This sequence joins TRBV20-1 and TRBJ2-5; D is uncertain. Per germline, CDR1 DFQATT and CDR2 SNEGSKA (reference sequence). Trimming shortened V by 2 bases and J by 0 bases, and 1 base separated the two germline ends. This CDR3 region has 11 residues. DNA for the CDR3: TGCAGTGCTAGATACCAAGAGACCCAGTACTTC. The encoded protein is CSARYQETQYF.

The chain joins TRBV7-3 to TRBJ1-6; D is unresolved. CDR3 length: 13 amino acids. Per the germline V gene, CDR1 is SGHTA and CDR2 is FQGTGA. Trimming left V 1 base short and J 6 bases short, with 4 bases between. The CDR3 coding sequence is TGTGCCAGCAGCTTAAACAGTAATTCACCCCTCCACTTT. This gives the protein CASSLNSNSPLHF.

This clone was detected only once. The chain joins TRBV5-6 to TRBJ1-2, with a tentative D call TRBD1 (5 bases). V was trimmed by 2 bases and J by 9 bases, leaving 8 bases between them. Germline CDR1 SGHDT, CDR2 YYEEEE. CDR3 size: 11 residues. CDR3 amino acids: CASSFRERYTF. DNA for the CDR3: TGTGCCAGCAGCTTCAGGGAGCGCTACACCTTC.

The rearrangement links TRBV7-2 to TRBJ1-1; TRBD1 is a possible D gene (5 bases). The CDR3 runs 14 residues. V lost 7 bases to trimming and J lost 3 bases, with 15 bases between them. Germline V lookup: CDR1 SGHTA, CDR2 FQGNSA. CDR3: CASTNPSGYTEAFF. DNA of the CDR3: TGTGCCAGCACCAATCCCTCAGGGTACACTGAAGCTTTCTTT.

The V and J genes are TRBV18 and TRBJ2-3, with 9 positions matching TRBD1. The CDR3 has 16 amino acids. V lost 6 bases, J lost 1 base, and 8 bases stayed unmatched. CDR1 and CDR2 from the germline V gene are KGHSH and LQKENI. The CDR3 DNA sequence: TGTGCCAGCTCGACACAGGGGGCGAGGGGCACAGATACGCAGTATTTT. It encodes CASSTQGARGTDTQYF.

The chain is built from TRBV6-1 and TRBJ1-1; a weak D match, TRBD1 (5 bases). V dropped 5 bases and J dropped 1 base, with 14 bases sitting between them. The CDR3 is made up of 15 amino acids. The germline V gene encodes CDR1 MNHNS and CDR2 SASEGT. The CDR3 loop reads CASSPDVGENTEAFF. The CDR3 DNA reads as TGTGCCAGCAGTCCCGATGTGGGGGAGAACACTGAAGCTTTCTTT.

This chain uses TRBV28 with TRBJ1-2, with TRBD1 matching 8 bases. CDR1 is MDHEN and CDR2 is SYDVKM in the germline V gene. V dropped 4 bases and J dropped 5; count of bases not matched to a gene: 6. The CDR3 is made up of 14 amino acids. DNA for the CDR3: TGTGCCAGCAGTTCTGGGACAGGCTATTATGGCTACACCTTC. Its translation is CASSSGTGYYGYTF.

The chain links TRBV27 to TRBJ1-4; D not resolved. The germline gives CDR1 MNHEY, CDR2 SMNVEV (reference sequence). V was shortened by 5 bases and J by 5 bases, with 12 bases between the two germline ends. This CDR3 is built from 14 residues. CDR3 sequence (DNA): TGTGCCAGCAGTCCACAACAACGAAATGAAAAACTGTTTTTT. It codes for CASSPQQRNEKLFF.

Concerning this clone: One junction end does not reproduce the germline sequence, and a read error may be involved. The rearrangement joins TRBV28 to TRBJ2-7; 9 nucleotides line up with TRBD1. The germline gives CDR1 MDHEN, CDR2 SYDVKM. CDR3 size: 14 residues. CDR3 in DNA: TGTGCCAGCAGGCCGGGACAGGGCTCCCACGAGCAGTACTTC. Amino acids: CASRPGQGSHEQYF.

Of note for this clone: This sample also contains other DNA sequences that code for the same CDR3. The rearrangement links TRBV5-1 to TRBJ1-5, with 7 bases that match TRBD1. Trimming removed 0 bases from V and 2 bases from J; junction bases left unmatched: 2. The CDR3 runs to 15 residues. The germline V gene encodes CDR1 SGHRS and CDR2 YFSETQ. The CDR3 here is CASSLGQGGNQPQHF. The CDR3 nucleotides read TGCGCCAGCAGCTTGGGACAGGGAGGCAATCAGCCCCAGCATTTT.